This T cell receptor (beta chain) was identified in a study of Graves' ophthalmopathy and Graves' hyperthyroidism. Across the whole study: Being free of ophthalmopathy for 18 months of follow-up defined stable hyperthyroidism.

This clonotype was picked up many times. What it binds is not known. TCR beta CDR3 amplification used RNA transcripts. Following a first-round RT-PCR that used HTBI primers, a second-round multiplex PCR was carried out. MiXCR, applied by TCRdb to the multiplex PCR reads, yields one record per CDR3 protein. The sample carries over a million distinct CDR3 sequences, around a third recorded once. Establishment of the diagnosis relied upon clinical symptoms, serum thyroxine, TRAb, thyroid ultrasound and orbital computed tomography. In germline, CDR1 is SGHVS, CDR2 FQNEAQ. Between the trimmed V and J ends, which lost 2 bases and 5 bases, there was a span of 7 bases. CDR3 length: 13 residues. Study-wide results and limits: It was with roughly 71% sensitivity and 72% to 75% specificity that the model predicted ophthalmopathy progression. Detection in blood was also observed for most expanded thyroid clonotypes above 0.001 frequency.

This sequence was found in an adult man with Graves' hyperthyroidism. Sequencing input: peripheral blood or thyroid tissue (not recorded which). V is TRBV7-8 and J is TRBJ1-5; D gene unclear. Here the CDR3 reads CASSLREYQPQHF. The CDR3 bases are TGTGCCAGCAGCTTAAGAGAGTATCAGCCCCAGCATTTT.